This TCR beta chain comes out of a study of neurological immune-mediated disorders. Germline V gene data show CDR1 as SGHRS and CDR2 as YFSETQ. The V gene lost 0 bases and the J gene lost 2 bases, with 16 bases spanning the gap. The CDR3 is 17 amino acids. The method for making cDNA was 5'RACE, and it used 10-nucleotide random UMIs. MiXCR, run by TCRdb on the 5' RACE reads, gives a single entry per CDR3 protein. The sample lists 93,000 or so distinct CDR3 sequences, 10% to 11% occurring once. Concerning this clonotype: Its antigen is unidentified.

Overall study results and limits: No CDR3 amino acid sequences were shared by expanded clones across subjects, suggesting private repertoires in all groups.

This sample's time point: longitudinal time-point 3. 2 million PBMCs stored at -80 C were the source of the unsorted libraries. The chain is built from TRBV5-1 and TRBJ2-3, with D possibly matching TRBD2 (5 bases). The specimen was PBMCs. This receptor was obtained from a female donor with HTLV-1-associated myelopathy (HAM/TSP). CDR3 in amino acids: CASSLGSSGYVTDTQYF. As DNA, the CDR3 is TGCGCCAGCAGCTTGGGAAGTTCGGGATACGTCACAGATACGCAGTATTTT. The variable domain in full, with the rest retrieved from reference TRBV5-1 and TRBJ2-3, is KAGVTQTPRYLIKTRGQQVTLSCSPISGHRSVSWYQQTPGQGLQFLFEYFSETQRNKGNFPGRFSGRQFSNSRSEMNVSTLELGDSALYLCASSLGSSGYVTDTQYFGPGTRLTVL.